Given below is one TCR beta chain in context. Authors' methods: Researchers report that nucleated cell counts were estimated from reference gene primer amplification. Assay: immunoSEQ multiplex PCR; the TCRdb copy retains only in-frame clones and omits some. That table furnishes V, J and clone size, whereas the DNA furnished D and trimming. The table includes more than 45,000 clones, 91% detected once. This specimen comes from a study of blood T cell repertoires in COVID-19. On the study more broadly: The United States, Italy and Spain provided the acute and convalescent COVID-19 samples. PBMCs, B-cell-depleted T cells, or T cells provided the cDNA or gDNA that made up the material.

Per germline, CDR1 MNHEY and CDR2 SMNVEV (reference sequence). The V and J ends lost 5 bases and 14 bases, in that order; junction bases with no gene match: 8. The CDR3 has 14 amino acids. The receptor comes from a man aged 65-85 years with active COVID-19. The sample was peripheral blood. The chain has TRBV27 and TRBJ2-2; TRBD2 matches 13 bases. The CDR3 sequence is CASSGTSGGASLFF. CDR3 coding DNA: TGTGCCAGCAGTGGTACTAGCGGGGGGGCCTCCCTGTTTTTT.